This TCR beta chain was profiled in a study of blood T cell repertoires in COVID-19. Study at large: The United States, Italy and Spain provided the acute and convalescent COVID-19 samples. Sample material is recorded as cDNA or gDNA derived from T cells, B-cell-depleted T cells, or PBMCs.

Libraries were prepared by immunoSEQ multiplex PCR; TCRdb keeps only in-frame clonotypes and omits some of them. The sample records 190,000 or so clones, 80% to 85% being singletons. This TCR was recovered from a woman older than 75 with COVID-19, enrolled during active disease. Material: peripheral blood.

CDR3 nucleotide sequence: TGTGCCTGGAGTGTACGCCAGGGCAATCAGCCCCAGCATTTT. It is translated as CAWSVRQGNQPQHF. V gene TRBV30 combines with J gene TRBJ1-5; D gene unclear. CDR3 length equals 14 residues. Germline CDR1 and CDR2: GTSNPN and SVGIG (reference sequence). Trimming stripped 0 bases from V and 2 bases from J, with 8 bases between.